This TCR beta chain appears in the sequencing data of a study of a mutant IDH1 vaccine in newly diagnosed glioma. Data came from immunoSEQ multiplex PCR; TCRdb stores just in-frame clones and leaves some out. The top ten hold roughly 1.5% of the sample, which has tens of thousands of clones, approximately 87% seen once. As for time point: week 35, safety follow-up. A single vaccine dose contained 300 ug of mutant IDH1 20-mer peptide, and topical imiquimod was used with it. With regard to this clone: As yet, its antigen is unknown.

The specimen was PBMCs, collected from a glioma patient whose treatment included an IDH1 peptide vaccine. The sequence was obtained from a man aged 35 to 55 with glioma.

This chain's CDR3 is CASSPDGSYEQYF. The DNA for the CDR3 is TGCGCCAGCAGCCCGGACGGCTCCTACGAGCAGTACTTC. The chain employs TRBV5-1 and TRBJ2-7, with D uncertain. Germline CDR1 SGHRS, CDR2 YFSETQ. This CDR3 has 13 residues. V shed 4 bases and J shed 0 bases, with 8 bases lying between them.